The 29 T cell receptor beta chains below were found in one sample sequenced in a study of identifying expanded T cells in peripheral blood. Assay used: immunoSEQ multiplex PCR; TCRdb lists only in-frame clones, some missing. The sample lists roughly 63,000 clones, about four fifths occurring once. Sequencing was performed on blood. The source is a person between 18 and 69 years old in good health.

This clone came up once. The chain carries TRBV5-4 and TRBJ2-3; maybe TRBD1 (5 bases). This CDR3 comprises 18 residues. Germline values: CDR1 SGHNT, CDR2 YYREEE (reference sequence). Trimming shortened V by 0 bases and J by 0 bases, and 17 bases separated the two germline ends. The CDR3 protein is CASSLAEGRERSTDTQYF. Written as DNA, the CDR3 is TGTGCCAGCAGCTTGGCGGAAGGCAGGGAACGAAGCACAGATACGCAGTATTTT.

The V and J genes are TRBV5-4 and TRBJ2-5; D is possibly TRBD1 (5 bases). The germline CDR1 and CDR2 sequences are SGHNT and YYREEE (reference sequence). The CDR3 is made up of 14 amino acids. V dropped 1 base and J dropped 5 bases, with 12 bases sitting between them. The CDR3 DNA reads TGTGCCAGCAGCTTGCAAGGGGCCGGGGAGACCCAGTACTTC. Translated, it gives CASSLQGAGETQYF.

The rearrangement links TRBV7-9 to TRBJ1-1; 9 positions agree with TRBD1. V was pared by 5 bases and J by 2 bases, with 6 bases of the junction left unmatched. CDR3 length equals 15 residues. Germline V CDR1 and CDR2: SEHNR, FQNEAQ (reference sequence). This chain's CDR3 is CASSGTGRVNTEAFF. DNA of the CDR3: TGTGCCAGCAGCGGGACAGGGAGGGTAAACACTGAAGCTTTCTTT.

The chain recombines TRBV30 with TRBJ1-2; TRBD1 might be the D (6 bases). CDR1 and CDR2 (germline): GTSNPN, SVGIG (reference sequence). The V end was cut by 5 bases, the J end by 4 bases, with 11 bases between. The CDR3 totals 12 residues. Here the CDR3 DNA reads TGTGCCTGGGTTACAGGGCCCTATGGCTACACCTTC. It codes for CAWVTGPYGYTF.

J is TRBJ1-5 and V is TRBV5-4; 8 bases match TRBD1. The CDR3 spans 14 residues. V was pared by 8 bases and J by 11 bases, with 15 bases of the junction left unmatched. Per germline, CDR1 SGHNT and CDR2 YYREEE (reference sequence). CDR3 bases: TGTGCCAGTGGGACCGGGACAGGTAGAAGGGCCCAGCATTTT. This translates into CASGTGTGRRAQHF. Supplemented by reference TRBV5-4 and TRBJ1-5, the full variable domain reads ETGVTQSPTHLIKTRGQQVTLRCSSQSGHNTVSWYQQALGQGPQFIFQYYREEENGRGNFPPRFSGLQFPNYSSELNVNALELDDSALYLCASGTGTGRRAQHFGDGTRLSIL.

The chain links TRBV18 to TRBJ1-1; weak D call: TRBD1 (5 bases). Germline CDR1 is KGHSH and CDR2 is LQKENI. The CDR3 length is 13 residues. The V end was cut by 2 bases, the J end by 11 bases, with 15 bases between. The CDR3 coding sequence is TGTGCCAGCTCACCAGACGACGGGGGGACGGCTTTCTTT. It encodes CASSPDDGGTAFF.

The V gene is TRBV9, the J gene TRBJ1-2; 8 bases align to TRBD1. This CDR3 spans 15 amino acids. V shed 4 bases and J 7 bases; nucleotides not matched to a gene: 12. Germline-derived CDR1 and CDR2 are SGDLS and YYNGEE. The CDR3 loop is CASSKRPQGDVGYTF. CDR3 nucleotide sequence: TGTGCCAGCAGCAAAAGACCACAGGGGGACGTTGGCTACACCTTC. Together with reference TRBV9 and TRBJ1-2, the CDR3 gives the full variable domain: DSGVTQTPKHLITATGQRVTLRCSPRSGDLSVYWYQQSLDQGLQFLIQYYNGEERAKGNILERFSAQQFPDLHSELNLSSLELGDSALYFCASSKRPQGDVGYTFGSGTRLTVV.

The rearrangement uses TRBV10-3 and TRBJ2-7; D is ambiguous. V was shortened by 2 bases and J by 3 bases, with 11 bases between the two germline ends. The CDR3 loop spans 14 amino acids. CDR1 is ENHRY and CDR2 is SYGVKD in the germline V gene. CDR3 sequence reads: CAISELPGDYEQYF. CDR3 sequence (DNA): TGTGCCATCAGTGAGCTACCAGGAGACTACGAGCAGTACTTC.

The V gene is TRBV15, the J gene TRBJ2-3; 8 bases agree with TRBD2. V trimming: 3 bases; J trimming: 11 bases; junction bases outside the gene matches: 7. The germline V gene has CDR1 LNHNV and CDR2 YYDKDF (reference sequence). The CDR3 is 13 residues long. In DNA form, the CDR3 reads TGTGCCACCAGCAGGGGGGGAGCGGGAGTGCAGTATTTT. It translates to CATSRGGAGVQYF. The full variable domain, with the rest looked up from reference TRBV15 and TRBJ2-3, is DAMVIQNPRYQVTQFGKPVTLSCSQTLNHNVMYWYQQKSSQAPKLLFHYYDKDFNNEADTPDNFQSRRPNTSFCFLDIRSPGLGDTAMYLCATSRGGAGVQYFGPGTRLTVL.

The chain carries TRBV6-6 and TRBJ2-6; D not resolved. V dropped 2 bases and J dropped 2 bases, with 7 bases sitting between them. Germline assignment: CDR1 MNHNY and CDR2 SVGAGI (reference sequence). CDR3 size: 15 residues. The CDR3 protein is CASSYVGTGANVLTF. For the CDR3, the DNA is TGTGCCAGCAGTTACGTAGGGACTGGGGCCAACGTCCTGACTTTC.

The chain joins TRBV14 to TRBJ2-7; 8 bases map to TRBD1. J lost 5 bases, V lost 0 bases, and 6 bases had no gene match. There are 15 residues in the CDR3. The germline CDR1 and CDR2 sequences are SGHDN and FVKESK. The chain's CDR3 is CASSQEDRVGDEQYF. CDR3 coding DNA: TGTGCCAGCAGCCAAGAGGACAGGGTAGGGGACGAGCAGTACTTC.

The V call is TRBV19, the J call TRBJ2-5, with a tentative D call TRBD1 (8 bases). CDR1 and CDR2 from the germline V gene are LNHDA and SQIVND (reference sequence). V lost 7 bases, J lost 2 bases, and 17 bases lay in between. CDR3 length: 15 residues. The CDR3 loop reads CASTKTGGAQETQYF. DNA for the CDR3: TGTGCCAGTACTAAAACAGGGGGGGCACAAGAGACCCAGTACTTC.

The table lists this clone with a count of one. V gene TRBV27 combines with J gene TRBJ1-2; maybe TRBD1 (6 bases). This CDR3 spans 13 amino acids. Trimming took 9 bases from V and 8 from J, leaving 19 bases between them. Germline CDR1 reads MNHEY; CDR2 reads SMNVEV (reference sequence). CDR3 sequence reads: CASFSGAERGYTF. CDR3 sequence (DNA): TGTGCCAGTTTCTCGGGGGCGGAAAGGGGCTACACCTTC.

The V gene is TRBV7-2, the J gene TRBJ2-3; TRBD2 aligns across 10 bases. The V gene's germline CDR1 is SGHTA and CDR2 FQGNSA. There are 17 residues in the CDR3. V shed 1 base, J shed 6 bases, and the junction held 10 bases outside the gene matches. The CDR3: CASSLDRASGRTDTQYF. The CDR3, as DNA: TGTGCCAGCAGCTTAGATAGGGCTAGCGGGAGAACGGATACGCAGTATTTT. Filled out from reference TRBV7-2 and TRBJ2-3, the complete variable domain reads GAGVSQSPSNKVTEKGKDVELRCDPISGHTALYWYRQSLGQGLEFLIYFQGNSAPDKSGLPSDRFSAERTGGSVSTLTIQRTQQEDSAVYLCASSLDRASGRTDTQYFGPGTRLTVL.

The CDR3 DNA sequence: TGTGCCAGCCGCGGCCGTCAAATGAACACTGAAGCTTTCTTT. Protein product: CASRGRQMNTEAFF. The gene calls are TRBV27 and TRBJ1-1; D not resolved. There are 14 residues in the CDR3. Germline assignment: CDR1 MNHEY and CDR2 SMNVEV (reference sequence). V lost 8 bases and J 0 bases, leaving 13 bases between the germline ends.

This clone was seen once. The chain employs TRBV5-4 and TRBJ2-3, with D maybe TRBD2 (5 bases). The length of the CDR3 is 15 residues. V shed 3 bases and J shed 1 base, with 12 bases lying between them. The germline CDR1 and CDR2 sequences are SGHNT and YYREEE (reference sequence). CDR3 protein: CASSSLVVGTDTQYF. CDR3 in DNA: TGTGCCAGCAGCTCACTAGTGGTCGGCACAGATACGCAGTATTTT.

The V gene is TRBV29-1, the J gene TRBJ1-2; TRBD1 aligns across 11 bases. CDR3 length: 12 residues. Trimming at V came to 3 bases and at J to 7 bases, leaving 1 base not matched to a gene. In germline, CDR1 is SQVTM, CDR2 ANQGSEA. The CDR3 is CSVEGQGGGYTF. Here the CDR3 DNA reads TGCAGCGTTGAGGGACAGGGGGGTGGCTACACCTTC.

The chain recombines TRBV29-1 with TRBJ2-7; 8 bases align to TRBD1. With 3 bases clipped from V and 6 bases from J, the junction kept 7 bases outside the gene matches. Germline CDR1 and CDR2: SQVTM and ANQGSEA. CDR3 length: 13 residues. The CDR3 spells CSVDRGHYFEQYV. The CDR3 nucleotides are TGCAGCGTTGACAGGGGGCACTATTTCGAGCAGTACGTC.

The V call is TRBV19, the J call TRBJ2-3; 9 positions match TRBD2. With V trimmed by 4 bases and J by 7 bases, 6 bases remained unmatched. Germline V gene data show CDR1 as LNHDA and CDR2 as SQIVND (reference sequence). The CDR3 sequence is 14 residues long. CDR3: CASSSGGAENTQYF. Here the CDR3 DNA reads TGTGCCAGTAGTAGCGGGGGGGCCGAAAATACGCAGTATTTT.

V usage is TRBV2 and J usage is TRBJ2-7, with D possibly being TRBD1 or TRBD2 (6 bases each). Germline V gene lookup returns CDR1 SNHLY and CDR2 FYNNEI. The ends were cut back, 7 bases at V and 0 bases at J, with 13 bases in the middle. The CDR3 is made up of 14 amino acids. The CDR3 loop is CASIRGGNSYEQYF. In nucleotides, the CDR3 is TGTGCCAGCATCAGAGGGGGGAACTCCTACGAGCAGTACTTC.

This chain joins TRBV2 and TRBJ2-2; no clear D gene. The V gene's germline CDR1 is SNHLY and CDR2 FYNNEI. The V end lost 6 bases, the J end lost 4 bases, and 6 bases lay between the germline ends. The CDR3 totals 12 residues. The CDR3 sequence is CASRPTTGELFF. As DNA, the CDR3 is TGTGCCAGCAGACCTACCACCGGGGAGCTGTTTTTT.

This sequence joins TRBV5-5 and TRBJ1-1, with D unclear. Trimming took off 0 bases at V and 2 bases at J, with 5 bases between the two ends. The CDR3 length is 13 residues. Germline V CDR1 and CDR2: SGHKS, YYEKEE (reference sequence). The chain's CDR3 is CASSLGVNTEAFF. The CDR3 DNA reads TGTGCCAGCAGCTTGGGTGTTAACACTGAAGCTTTCTTT.

The V and J genes are TRBV7-8 and TRBJ2-7, with TRBD2 matching 8 bases. In germline, CDR1 is SGHVS, CDR2 FQNEAQ. The CDR3 contains 14 residues. Germline trimming cut 1 base from V and 6 bases from J; bases unmatched to any gene: 5. CDR3 protein: CASSLVGRVSEQYF. The DNA of the CDR3 is TGTGCCAGCAGCTTAGTCGGGAGGGTGAGCGAGCAGTACTTC.

J is TRBJ1-2 and V is TRBV7-9; 8 nucleotides match TRBD1. V shed 5 bases and J 2 bases; nucleotides not matched to a gene: 10. The CDR3 is 16 amino acids. The germline gives CDR1 SEHNR, CDR2 FQNEAQ (reference sequence). Here the CDR3 reads CASSKRRTGGNYGYTF. DNA of the CDR3: TGTGCCAGCAGCAAAAGGCGCACAGGGGGAAACTATGGCTACACCTTC.

The chain has TRBV7-7 and TRBJ2-5; 8 nucleotides match TRBD1. This CDR3 spans 15 amino acids. CDR1 is SSHAT and CDR2 is FNYEAQ in the germline V gene (reference sequence). J was trimmed by 1 base and V by 3 bases; bases with no gene match: 4. The CDR3 nucleotides read TGTGCCAGCAGCTTGGGACAGGTCCTCCAAGAGACCCAGTACTTC. It codes for CASSLGQVLQETQYF.

The gene calls are TRBV5-8 and TRBJ2-5; 9 nucleotides align to TRBD2. Trimming took 5 bases from V and 2 from J; bases not matched to a gene: 10. Germline assignment: CDR1 SGHTS and CDR2 YDEGEE. The CDR3 loop spans 16 amino acids. CDR3 residues: CASSVRGGATQETQYF. The CDR3 DNA is TGTGCCAGCAGTGTGCGCGGGGGGGCGACGCAAGAGACCCAGTACTTC.

This rearrangement joins TRBV7-9 to TRBJ2-2, with 7 bases fitting TRBD2. Germline V lookup: CDR1 SEHNR, CDR2 FQNEAQ (reference sequence). CDR3 length equals 15 residues. Losses at the gene ends were 5 bases for V and 5 bases for J; bases not matched to a gene: 8. The CDR3 reads CASSPSGIATGELFF. In DNA, the CDR3 is TGTGCCAGCAGCCCGAGCGGGATTGCGACCGGGGAGCTGTTTTTT.

This sequence joins TRBV11-2 and TRBJ2-5, with 9 bases fitting TRBD1. The CDR3 spans 14 residues. Germline CDR1 SGHAT, CDR2 FQNNGV. With V trimmed by 6 bases and J by 5 bases, 7 bases remained unmatched. The CDR3 sequence: CASSYRGRRETQYF. The CDR3 region has the DNA TGTGCCAGCAGTTACAGGGGGCGCCGGGAGACCCAGTACTTC. The complete variable domain, with remaining parts taken from reference TRBV11-2 and TRBJ2-5, reads EAGVAQSPRYKIIEKRQSVAFWCNPISGHATLYWYQQILGQGPKLLIQFQNNGVVDDSQLPKDRFSAERLKGVDSTLKIQPAKLEDSAVYLCASSYRGRRETQYFGPGTRLLVL.

The J gene is TRBJ1-1, the V gene TRBV7-9; D ambiguous. The length of the CDR3 is 14 residues. In germline, CDR1 is SEHNR, CDR2 FQNEAQ (reference sequence). Trimming left V 1 base short and J 1 base short, with 7 bases between. CDR3 bases: TGTGCCAGCAGCTTAGGAGTCCCGAACACTGAAGCTTTCTTT. It codes for CASSLGVPNTEAFF.